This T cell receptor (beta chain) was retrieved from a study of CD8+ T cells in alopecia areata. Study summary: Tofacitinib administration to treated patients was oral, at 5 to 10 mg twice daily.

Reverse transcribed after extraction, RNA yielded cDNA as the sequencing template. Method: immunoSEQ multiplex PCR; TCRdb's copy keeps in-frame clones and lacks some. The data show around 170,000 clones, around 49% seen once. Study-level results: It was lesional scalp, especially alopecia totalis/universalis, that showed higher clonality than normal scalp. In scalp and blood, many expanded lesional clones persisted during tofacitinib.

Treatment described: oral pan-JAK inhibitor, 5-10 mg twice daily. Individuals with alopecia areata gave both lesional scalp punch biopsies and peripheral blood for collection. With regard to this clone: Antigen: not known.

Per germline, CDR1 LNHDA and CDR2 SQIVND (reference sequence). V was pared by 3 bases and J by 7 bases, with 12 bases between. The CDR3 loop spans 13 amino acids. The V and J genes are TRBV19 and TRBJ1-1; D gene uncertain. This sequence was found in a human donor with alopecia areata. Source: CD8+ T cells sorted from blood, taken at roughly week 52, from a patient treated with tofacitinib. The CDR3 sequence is CASSITDMSEAFF. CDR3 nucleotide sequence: TGTGCCAGTAGTATCACAGACATGAGTGAAGCTTTCTTT.